What follows are 15 T cell receptor beta chains derived from one specimen sequenced in a study of PD-1 blockade in classical Hodgkin lymphoma. The protocol was immunoSEQ multiplex PCR, while the TCRdb copy is restricted to in-frame clones and leaves out a portion. The sample yields tens of thousands of clones, around 80% seen once. Time point meaning: cycle 4 day 1 (C4D1), after 6 weeks of nivolumab. Each and every patient relapsed after autologous stem cell transplantation, and patients got differing brentuximab vedotin exposure. This material consisted of peripheral blood mononuclear cells (PBMCs), taken before the fourth cycle of nivolumab. The receptors were gathered from a human donor with classical Hodgkin lymphoma.

The genes are TRBV6-5 and TRBJ1-2; 8 nucleotides line up with TRBD1. There are 13 residues in the CDR3. V gave up 5 bases and J gave up 6 bases; unmatched junction bases: 5. Germline loops: CDR1 MNHEY, CDR2 SVGAGI. CDR3 sequence (DNA): TGTGCCAGCAGTATGCGACAGGGGAATGGCTACACCTTC. Translation: CASSMRQGNGYTF.

This clone showed up just a few times. The V gene is TRBV28, the J gene TRBJ2-1, with 9 bases that match TRBD1. Trimming at V came to 6 bases and at J to 5 bases, leaving 8 bases not matched to a gene. Per the germline V gene, CDR1 is MDHEN and CDR2 is SYDVKM. The CDR3 has 15 residues. The CDR3 region has the DNA TGTGCCAGCAGCCTCCGGGACAGGGATAACAATGAGCAGTTCTTC. As protein: CASSLRDRDNNEQFF.

This chain uses TRBV2 with TRBJ1-2, with 9 nucleotides matching TRBD1. The length of the CDR3 is 15 residues. Trimming at V came to 6 bases and at J to 4 bases, leaving 9 bases not matched to a gene. The germline gives CDR1 SNHLY, CDR2 FYNNEI. CDR3 loop: CASSLNLDRGYGYTF. The CDR3 bases are TGTGCCAGCAGCCTAAATCTGGACAGGGGCTATGGCTACACCTTC. The full variable domain, in which reference TRBV2 and TRBJ1-2 provide the parts outside the CDR3, is EPEVTQTPSHQVTQMGQEVILRCVPISNHLYFYWYRQILGQKVEFLVSFYNNEISEKSEIFDDQFSVERPDGSNFTLKIRSTKLEDSAMYFCASSLNLDRGYGYTFGSGTRLTVV.

This chain uses TRBV6-6 with TRBJ2-3; the D is unclear. Germline assignment: CDR1 MNHNY and CDR2 SVGAGI (reference sequence). The CDR3 has 13 amino acids. V was clipped by 6 bases and J by 1 base, with 8 bases between them. CDR3 amino acids: CASRAPGTDTQYF. DNA for the CDR3: TGTGCCAGCAGGGCCCCTGGCACAGATACGCAGTATTTT.

This chain joins TRBV9 and TRBJ2-3, with 7 bases fitting TRBD2. Germline V gene lookup returns CDR1 SGDLS and CDR2 YYNGEE. The V segment lost 3 bases and the J segment 2 bases; nucleotides outside the gene matches: 9. The CDR3 runs 16 residues. In DNA, the CDR3 is TGTGCCAGCAGCGCCCCCGGGACTACTACCACAGATACGCAGTATTTT. As protein: CASSAPGTTTTDTQYF.

The J gene is TRBJ1-4, the V gene TRBV29-1; TRBD1 aligns across 7 bases. Germline V CDR1 and CDR2: SQVTM, ANQGSEA. V shed 7 bases, J shed 4 bases, and the junction held 3 bases outside the gene matches. The CDR3 contains 12 residues. The CDR3 reads CSAGQSNEKLFF. For the CDR3, the DNA is TGCAGCGCGGGACAGAGTAATGAAAAACTGTTTTTT.

Only one count was recorded for this clone. The chain couples TRBV7-2 to TRBJ2-2; 8 bases match TRBD1. The CDR3 is made up of 16 amino acids. V trimming: 0 bases; J trimming: 1 base; junction bases outside the gene matches: 1. CDR1 is SGHTA, CDR2 FQGNSA, per germline. The CDR3 coding sequence is TGTGCCAGCAGCTTAGCTGGACAGGGGAACACCGGGGAGCTGTTTTTT. Residues: CASSLAGQGNTGELFF.

This clone was detected a few times. V and J are TRBV7-9 and TRBJ1-6; tentatively, D is TRBD1 (5 bases). The CDR3 spans 14 residues. V was pared by 4 bases and J by 7 bases, with 11 bases between. Looked up from germline, CDR1 is SEHNR and CDR2 is FQNEAQ (reference sequence). Here the CDR3 reads CASSWGVENSPLHF. As DNA, the CDR3 is TGTGCCAGCAGCTGGGGGGTGGAAAATTCACCCCTCCACTTT.

V and J are TRBV7-9 and TRBJ1-1; D is perhaps TRBD1 (6 bases). This CDR3 region has 17 residues. Germline loops: CDR1 SEHNR, CDR2 FQNEAQ (reference sequence). Trimming cost V 1 base and J 3 bases, with 18 bases left between them. CDR3 loop: CASSLVYGQGSDTEAFF. DNA of the CDR3: TGTGCCAGCAGCTTAGTATACGGGCAGGGGTCCGACACTGAAGCTTTCTTT.

The gene calls are TRBV25-1 and TRBJ2-3; D gene uncertain. The CDR3 spans 14 residues. Trimming took 3 bases from V and 1 from J, leaving 8 bases between them. CDR1 is MGHDK and CDR2 is SYGVNS in the germline V gene. The CDR3 protein is CASSDQRGTDTQYF. CDR3 DNA sequence: TGTGCCAGCAGTGACCAGAGAGGCACAGATACGCAGTATTTT.

The chain employs TRBV7-2 and TRBJ1-1, with 8 bases aligning to TRBD1. The ends lost 1 base at V and 3 bases at J; junction bases unmatched: 4. In germline, CDR1 is SGHTA, CDR2 FQGNSA. The CDR3 spans 15 residues. DNA for the CDR3: TGTGCCAGCAGCTTAGGGACAGGGTCGGACACTGAAGCTTTCTTT. Translated, it gives CASSLGTGSDTEAFF.

The sample holds one count of this clone. The chain links TRBV29-1 to TRBJ2-6; D unresolved. This CDR3 region has 14 residues. The germline CDR1 and CDR2 sequences are SQVTM and ANQGSEA. V lost 2 bases, J lost 0 bases, and 5 bases lay in between. CDR3 amino acids: CSVETDSGANVLTF. As DNA, the CDR3 is TGCAGCGTTGAAACAGACTCTGGGGCCAACGTCCTGACTTTC.

The rearrangement uses TRBV7-2 and TRBJ2-3; perhaps TRBD2 as D (7 bases). The V and J ends lost 1 base and 8 bases respectively, with 25 bases between them. Germline V gives CDR1 SGHTA, CDR2 FQGNSA. The CDR3 sequence is 18 residues long. The CDR3 here is CASSLVGGPITTSGTQYF. The CDR3 region has the DNA TGTGCCAGCAGCTTAGTCGGGGGGCCGATAACGACGTCGGGTACGCAGTATTTT. Combining the CDR3 with reference TRBV7-2 and TRBJ2-3 gives the whole variable domain GAGVSQSPSNKVTEKGKDVELRCDPISGHTALYWYRQSLGQGLEFLIYFQGNSAPDKSGLPSDRFSAERTGGSVSTLTIQRTQQEDSAVYLCASSLVGGPITTSGTQYFGPGTRLTVL.

The rearrangement joins TRBV11-2 to TRBJ2-5, with 10 nucleotides matching TRBD2. This CDR3 is 15 amino acids long. Germline lookup yields CDR1 SGHAT and CDR2 FQNNGV. The V gene end was trimmed by 6 bases and the J gene end by 4 bases; junction bases not matched to a gene: 8. The CDR3 is CASRPPSGGAETQYF. The CDR3 DNA sequence: TGTGCCAGCAGACCACCTAGCGGGGGCGCAGAGACCCAGTACTTC.

This clone has just a few counts. In DNA form, the CDR3 reads TGTGCCAGCAGCACAGATGGTGTTGGACTAGATACGCAGTATTTT. Residues: CASSTDGVGLDTQYF. This rearrangement joins TRBV7-9 to TRBJ2-3; D is possibly TRBD2 (5 bases). Trimming removed 5 bases from V and 5 bases from J, with 17 bases in between. CDR1 is SEHNR and CDR2 is FQNEAQ in the germline V gene (reference sequence). CDR3 length equals 15 residues.